These T cell receptor beta chains were read from a single sample in a study of T cell repertoires in cytomegalovirus infection. TCRdb called the reads again in MiXCR, with one record for every CDR3 protein. The data show nearly 550,000 distinct CDR3 sequences, approximately 15% seen once. Material for sequencing was CD8+ T cells from PBMCs. These receptors all come from a human donor in good health (CMV status not recorded). Some clones in this sample may be carry-over from other donors' samples. Each CDR3 is given with its conserved first and last residue. The D gene is left open where the match is weak. Rows give clone size only sometimes, using once, few, many, or a class for an expanded clone.

clone_size d_call j_call cdr3_length v_call cdr3_aa cdr3_nt
many NA TRBJ2-3 14 TRBV7-3 CASSSSGSTDTQYF TGTGCCAGCAGCTCCTCGGGGAGCACAGATACGCAGTATTTT
NA NA TRBJ2-5 15 TRBV4-1 CASSQPRDTQETQYF TGCGCCAGCAGCCAACCCCGGGACACACAAGAGACCCAGTACTTC
few TRBD2 TRBJ2-5 17 TRBV18 CASSPNPVAGAGETQYF TGTGCCAGCTCACCAAACCCTGTAGCGGGAGCTGGGGAGACCCAGTACTTC
few NA TRBJ2-7 13 TRBV19 CASSMWGANEQYF TGTGCCAGTAGTATGTGGGGGGCCAACGAGCAGTACTTC
many TRBD1 TRBJ1-1 15 TRBV6-1 CASSGSGTGGTEAFF TGTGCCAGCAGTGGTTCCGGGACAGGGGGCACTGAAGCTTTCTTT
NA TRBD2 TRBJ2-2 17 TRBV4-1 CASSHLLAGANTGELFF TGCGCCAGCAGCCACCTCTTGGCGGGAGCCAACACCGGGGAGCTGTTTTTT
many TRBD1 TRBJ1-5 14 TRBV6-2/TRBV6-3 CASSAGTVNQPQHF TGTGCCAGCAGTGCCGGGACAGTAAATCAGCCCCAGCATTTT
many TRBD1 TRBJ1-3 15 TRBV7-2 CASSLGQGSGNTIYF TGTGCCAGCAGCTTAGGACAGGGCTCTGGAAACACCATATATTTT
many NA TRBJ2-2 14 TRBV7-9 CASSSTRNTGELFF TGTGCCAGCAGCAGTACAAGGAACACCGGGGAGCTGTTTTTT
NA TRBD1 TRBJ2-1 15 TRBV9 CASSVEGTGGNEQFF TGTGCCAGCAGCGTAGAAGGGACAGGGGGCAATGAGCAGTTCTTC
NA NA TRBJ2-3 15 TRBV3-1 CASSQYREGKDTQYF TGTGCCAGCAGCCAATACAGGGAGGGAAAGGATACGCAGTATTTT
many NA TRBJ1-4 15 TRBV7-8 CASSLLQGPNEKLFF TGTGCCAGCAGCTTACTACAGGGTCCCAATGAAAAACTGTTTTTT
many NA TRBJ1-5 11 TRBV2 CASSGAQPQHF TGTGCCAGCAGTGGGGCCCAGCCCCAGCATTTT
few NA TRBJ2-5 15 TRBV27 CASSFKGREGETQYF TGTGCCAGCAGTTTTAAAGGCAGGGAAGGGGAGACCCAGTACTTC
few TRBD1 TRBJ2-4 15 TRBV7-9 CASSQPGQGMNIQYF TGTGCCAGCAGTCAACCGGGACAGGGTATGAACATTCAGTACTTC
NA NA TRBJ2-1 12 TRBV19 CASSIGGSEQFF TGTGCCAGTAGTATTGGGGGCTCAGAGCAGTTCTTC
NA NA TRBJ1-5 17 TRBV20-1 CSARGFSWTVNDQPQHF TGCAGTGCTAGAGGCTTTTCCTGGACAGTGAACGATCAGCCCCAGCATTTT
many TRBD2 TRBJ2-1 16 TRBV24-1 CATSDFSGRAGNEQFF TGTGCCACCAGTGATTTTAGCGGGAGGGCCGGTAATGAGCAGTTCTTC
NA NA TRBJ2-7 13 TRBV5-5 CASSFDRMYEQYF TGTGCCAGCAGCTTCGACAGGATGTACGAGCAGTACTTC
few NA TRBJ1-2 15 TRBV28 CASSFEGMRGYGYTF TGTGCCAGCAGTTTTGAGGGAATGAGAGGTTATGGCTACACCTTC
NA NA TRBJ1-1 15 TRBV27 CASSFSENAYTEAFF TGTGCCAGCAGTTTTTCCGAGAACGCCTACACTGAAGCTTTCTTT
NA NA TRBJ1-1 14 TRBV6-2/TRBV6-3 CASRYLDGLRGAFF TGTGCCAGCAGGTACCTAGACGGGCTGAGAGGAGCTTTCTTT
NA NA TRBJ2-2 15 TRBV6-5 CASNGAGGLSGELFF TGTGCCAGCAACGGTGCGGGTGGTTTGTCCGGGGAGCTGTTTTTT
NA NA TRBJ1-1 16 TRBV18 CASSPISPGKNTEAFF TGTGCCAGCTCACCAATAAGCCCCGGGAAGAACACTGAAGCTTTCTTT